The clone carrying this T cell receptor beta chain was detected many times. V dropped 3 bases and J dropped 4 bases, with 7 bases sitting between them. CDR1 ENHRY and CDR2 SYGVKD come from the germline V gene. The CDR3 runs 12 residues. This record belongs to a study of T-cell reconstitution after alpha-beta-depleted transplantation in children. Unique molecular identifiers tagged the TCRbeta library. TCRdb reanalysed the PCR reads using MiXCR and keeps one entry per CDR3 protein. Altogether about 200,000 distinct CDR3 sequences are present, approximately 15% being singletons, with the ten largest covering approximately 13%.

This rearrangement joins TRBV10-3 to TRBJ2-7; D not resolved. The TCR sequence derives from a human donor who donated a stem cell graft to a child with acute lymphoblastic leukemia. Specimen: PBMCs from the stem cell graft donor, collected from the stem cell graft. DNA for the CDR3: TGTGCCATCAGTGACCCTGGGTACGAGCAGTACTTC. It translates to CAISDPGYEQYF.